Presented here are 16 T cell receptor beta chains from one specimen sequenced in a study of blood T cell repertoires in COVID-19 (TCRdb year 2020). The library was obtained by the immunoSEQ multiplex PCR assay. The clones in this table, taken by TCRdb from immuneACCESS, are in-frame only. Not every clone is retained; where verified, under half of the shortfall comes from an unresolved V gene, and the cause of the rest is unknown. This sample has around 300,000 clones in its table, and 70% to 90% of those were observed once. Of the sample, over 5% falls within the top ten clones. The sample consisted of peripheral blood. These receptors were collected from a woman aged 45-65 years with COVID-19, enrolled during active disease.

Comment on this clone: Other DNA sequences within the sample encode an identical CDR3. V is TRBV7-9 and J is TRBJ2-7; D unresolved. This CDR3 has 14 amino acids. The V gene's germline CDR1 is SEHNR and CDR2 FQNEAQ (reference sequence). Between the trimmed V and J ends, which lost 3 bases and 0 bases, there was a span of 9 bases. Written as DNA, the CDR3 is TGTGCCAGCAGCTTGTCCCGAGACTCCTACGAGCAGTACTTC. Protein sequence: CASSLSRDSYEQYF.

V gene TRBV7-2 combines with J gene TRBJ1-5, with TRBD1 as a possible D gene (5 bases). Per the germline V gene, CDR1 is SGHTA and CDR2 is FQGNSA. V was shortened by 1 base and J by 5 bases, with 18 bases between the two germline ends. CDR3 length: 17 residues. The CDR3, as DNA: TGTGCCAGCAGCTTAGTAGGGTGGTCAGGGTCCTATCAGCCCCAGCATTTT. Residues: CASSLVGWSGSYQPQHF.

The chain links TRBV6-2 or TRBV6-3 to TRBJ2-2; weak D call: TRBD2 (6 bases). Trimming took off 3 bases at V and 2 bases at J, with 10 bases between the two ends. In germline, CDR1 is MNHEY, CDR2 SVGEGT. The CDR3 contains 15 residues. CDR3 in amino acids: CASSYGGKNTGELFF. In DNA, the CDR3 is TGTGCCAGCAGTTATGGCGGGAAAAACACCGGGGAGCTGTTTTTT.

This rearrangement joins TRBV30 to TRBJ2-1, with D unclear. The CDR3 spans 13 residues. Germline CDR1 GTSNPN, CDR2 SVGIG (reference sequence). V lost 0 bases and J 5 bases, leaving 8 bases between the germline ends. The DNA for the CDR3 is TGTGCCTGGAGTGTACTCTTAAACAATGAGCAGTTCTTC. Amino acid sequence: CAWSVLLNNEQFF. Full variable domain (remainder filled in from reference TRBV30 and TRBJ2-1): SQTIHQWPATLVQPVGSPLSLECTVEGTSNPNLYWYRQAAGRGLQLLFYSVGIGQISSEVPQNLSASRPQDRQFILSSKKLLLSDSGFYLCAWSVLLNNEQFFGPGTRLTVL.

The chain recombines TRBV4-2 with TRBJ1-3; TRBD1 is a possible D gene (5 bases). The CDR3 covers 15 residues. Germline V lookup: CDR1 LGHNA, CDR2 YNFKEQ. V was trimmed by 6 bases and J by 0 bases, leaving 12 bases between them. In nucleotides, the CDR3 is TGTGCCAGCAGACGTTGGGGGGACTCTGGAAACACCATATATTTT. Protein product: CASRRWGDSGNTIYF.

The chain uses TRBV12-3 or TRBV12-4 and TRBJ2-7; 7 nucleotides line up with TRBD2. V lost 9 bases to trimming and J lost 0 bases; unmatched junction nucleotides: 5. This CDR3 comprises 13 residues. Written as DNA, the CDR3 is TGTGCCAGTGCAAGCGGGAACTCCTACGAGCAGTACTTC. Protein: CASASGNSYEQYF.

This clone was seen more than once but under ten times. The V call is TRBV9, the J call TRBJ1-6, with D uncertain. CDR3 length equals 13 residues. V was shortened by 3 bases and J by 11 bases, with 12 bases between the two germline ends. CDR1 is SGDLS, CDR2 YYNGEE, per germline. The chain's CDR3 is CASSAKEVAPLHF. For the CDR3, the DNA is TGTGCCAGCAGCGCGAAGGAGGTAGCACCCCTCCACTTT.

This chain uses TRBV6-5 with TRBJ1-6, with TRBD1 matching 8 bases. Looked up from germline, CDR1 is MNHEY and CDR2 is SVGAGI. The trim removed 6 bases at V and 7 bases at J, leaving 5 bases unmatched. The CDR3 spans 14 residues. The CDR3 nucleotides are TGTGCCAGCAGCTTCCCAGGGGGCAATTCACCCCTCCACTTT. Its protein is CASSFPGGNSPLHF.

CDR3 protein: CASSSGTGGRETQYF. DNA for the CDR3: TGTGCCAGCAGTTCCGGGACAGGGGGCCGAGAGACCCAGTACTTC. The chain joins TRBV27 to TRBJ2-5, with 12 bases identical to TRBD1. Germline CDR1 reads MNHEY; CDR2 reads SMNVEV (reference sequence). This CDR3 spans 15 amino acids. V lost 4 bases and J lost 4; bases outside the gene matches: 4.

The chain recombines TRBV24-1 with TRBJ2-5; D is undetermined. Deletions cut 6 bases from V and 2 bases from J, with 27 bases between. The germline V gene encodes CDR1 KGHDR and CDR2 SFDVKD. This CDR3 comprises 19 residues. In DNA form, the CDR3 reads TGTGCCACCAGTTCAGGCAAAGACGGCTTTCTTGCCTTTCAAGAGACCCAGTACTTC. Translated: CATSSGKDGFLAFQETQYF.

This clone was seen only a few times. CDR3 residues: CASSTQGIHEQYF. CDR3 DNA sequence: TGTGCCAGCAGTACACAGGGAATCCACGAGCAGTACTTC. J is TRBJ2-7 and V is TRBV27, with D possibly TRBD1 on 6 matching bases. Per germline, CDR1 MNHEY and CDR2 SMNVEV (reference sequence). V was pared by 5 bases and J by 5 bases, with 13 bases between. This CDR3 is built from 13 residues.

The chain recombines TRBV5-4 with TRBJ2-7, with D possibly matching TRBD1 (6 bases). V was trimmed by 4 bases and J by 7 bases, leaving 18 bases between them. From germline, CDR1 is SGHNT and CDR2 YYREEE (reference sequence). This CDR3 spans 14 amino acids. CDR3 DNA sequence: TGTGCCAGCAGCGACCGGACAGCGAGGAGGGAGCAGTACTTC. Amino acids: CASSDRTARREQYF.

V is TRBV6-5 and J is TRBJ1-1; D unresolved. CDR3 length: 11 amino acids. Germline CDR1 reads MNHEY; CDR2 reads SVGAGI. The V end was cut by 11 bases, the J end by 1 base, with 8 bases between. This CDR3 is CASRRNTEAFF. CDR3 in DNA: TGTGCCTCTCGGAGGAACACTGAAGCTTTCTTT.

The chain links TRBV5-1 to TRBJ2-7; 10 positions match TRBD1. The V gene end was trimmed by 4 bases and the J gene end by 9 bases; junction bases not matched to a gene: 7. CDR1 and CDR2 from the germline V gene are SGHRS and YFSETQ. The CDR3 sequence is 13 residues long. The CDR3 DNA sequence: TGCGCCAGCAGCCCCGGGGGGACAGGGGTGCAGTACTTC. It specifies CASSPGGTGVQYF. Filled out from reference TRBV5-1 and TRBJ2-7, the complete variable domain reads KAGVTQTPRYLIKTRGQQVTLSCSPISGHRSVSWYQQTPGQGLQFLFEYFSETQRNKGNFPGRFSGRQFSNSRSEMNVSTLELGDSALYLCASSPGGTGVQYFGPGTRLTVT.

The DNA of the CDR3 is TGTGCCAGCAGCTTATATAACAGGCGGGGGACTGAAGCTTTCTTT. It yields the protein CASSLYNRRGTEAFF. V gene TRBV11-2 combines with J gene TRBJ1-1; tentatively, D is TRBD1 (5 bases). The CDR3 length is 15 residues. Germline lookup yields CDR1 SGHAT and CDR2 FQNNGV. The V end lost 2 bases, the J end lost 5 bases, and 15 bases lay between the germline ends. Supplemented by reference TRBV11-2 and TRBJ1-1, the full variable domain reads EAGVAQSPRYKIIEKRQSVAFWCNPISGHATLYWYQQILGQGPKLLIQFQNNGVVDDSQLPKDRFSAERLKGVDSTLKIQPAKLEDSAVYLCASSLYNRRGTEAFFGQGTRLTVV.

V gene TRBV18 combines with J gene TRBJ1-1; no firm D call. This CDR3 region has 14 residues. Trimming stripped 0 bases from V and 3 bases from J, with 8 bases between. Germline V lookup: CDR1 KGHSH, CDR2 LQKENI. The CDR3 DNA follows: TGTGCCAGCTCACCACCATCGAGCCACACTGAAGCTTTCTTT. Translation: CASSPPSSHTEAFF.